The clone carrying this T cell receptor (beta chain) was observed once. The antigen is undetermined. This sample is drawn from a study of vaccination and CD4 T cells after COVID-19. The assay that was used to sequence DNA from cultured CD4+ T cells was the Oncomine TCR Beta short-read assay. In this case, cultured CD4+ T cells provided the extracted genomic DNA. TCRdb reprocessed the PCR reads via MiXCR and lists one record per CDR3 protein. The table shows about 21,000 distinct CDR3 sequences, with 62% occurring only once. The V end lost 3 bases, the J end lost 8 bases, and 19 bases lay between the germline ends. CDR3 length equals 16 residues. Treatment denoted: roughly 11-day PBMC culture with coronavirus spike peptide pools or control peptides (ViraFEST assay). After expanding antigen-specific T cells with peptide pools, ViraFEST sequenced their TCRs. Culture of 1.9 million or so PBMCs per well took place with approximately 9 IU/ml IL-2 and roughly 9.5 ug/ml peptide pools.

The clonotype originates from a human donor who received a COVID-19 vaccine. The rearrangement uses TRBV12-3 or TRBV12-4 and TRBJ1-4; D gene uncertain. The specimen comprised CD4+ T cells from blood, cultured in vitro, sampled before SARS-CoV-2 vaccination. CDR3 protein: CASSLGNREGREKLFF. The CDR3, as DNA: TGTGCCAGCAGTTTGGGAAATAGGGAGGGAAGGGAAAAACTGTTTTTT.